This TCR beta chain stems from a study of T cell repertoires in cytomegalovirus infection. Germline assignment: CDR1 KGHDR and CDR2 SFDVKD. The CDR3 sequence is 18 residues long. The J segment lost 2 bases and the V segment lost 2 bases, leaving 11 bases of the junction unmatched. Each CDR3 protein gets one entry after TCRdb re-called the reads with MiXCR. Of roughly 920,000 distinct CDR3 sequences listed, about a third are singletons. There are a few counts of this clonotype. Antigen specificity is unknown. The sequence was collected from a human donor in good health (CMV status not recorded). Some clones in this sample may be carry-over from other donors' samples. Source: cultured CD8+ T cells from PBMCs, taken from culture after CMV antigen stimulation. The rearrangement joins TRBV24-1 to TRBJ2-3, with 8 bases matching TRBD2. The CDR3 loop is CATSDYPASGPLTDTQYF. The CDR3 bases are TGTGCCACCAGTGATTACCCGGCTAGCGGGCCCCTCACAGATACGCAGTATTTT.